This passage covers 5 T cell receptor beta chains from one sample sequenced in a study of blood T cell repertoires in COVID-19. Libraries were prepared by immunoSEQ multiplex PCR; TCRdb keeps only in-frame clonotypes and omits some of them. The table lists 100,000 to 150,000 clones, approximately 81% of them singletons. Sample: peripheral blood. Receptors were obtained from a woman aged 50 to 60 with acute or convalescent COVID-19.

V and J are TRBV12-3 or TRBV12-4 and TRBJ1-2; TRBD1 agrees at 7 bases. The CDR3 sequence is 12 residues long. V lost 7 bases and J lost 5; bases outside the gene matches: 4. CDR3 in DNA: TGTGCCAGCACTAAGACAGGGTATGGCTACACCTTC. Translating it yields CASTKTGYGYTF.

The V call is TRBV2, the J call TRBJ1-1, with D hard to call. V was clipped by 2 bases and J by 1 base, with 5 bases between them. Per the germline V gene, CDR1 is SNHLY and CDR2 is FYNNEI. This CDR3 spans 13 amino acids. The CDR3 loop reads CASSESGNTEAFF. The CDR3 coding sequence is TGTGCCAGCAGTGAATCCGGGAACACTGAAGCTTTCTTT.

The chain uses TRBV3-1 (or the pseudogene TRBV3-2) and TRBJ1-5, with TRBD1 as a possible D gene (5 bases). This CDR3 comprises 17 residues. Germline values: CDR1 LGHDT, CDR2 YNNKEL (reference sequence). V was pared by 0 bases and J by 3 bases, with 15 bases between. DNA of the CDR3: TGTGCCAGCAGCCAAGACGGTGGAGGGGCTTTCAATCAGCCCCAGCATTTT. It specifies CASSQDGGGAFNQPQHF.

This clone was detected only once. The chain has TRBV5-5 and TRBJ1-4; D unclear. Germline CDR1 and CDR2: SGHKS and YYEKEE (reference sequence). The CDR3 is 15 residues long. V was shortened by 0 bases and J by 8 bases, with 14 bases between the two germline ends. The CDR3 nucleotides are TGTGCCAGCAGCTTGGCAGGCAGTTCAAGGGAAAAACTGTTTTTT. Translating it yields CASSLAGSSREKLFF.

The rearrangement links TRBV6-6 to TRBJ2-5, with unresolved D. V was pared by 2 bases and J by 2 bases, with 12 bases between. The CDR3 length is 15 residues. CDR1 and CDR2 (germline): MNHNY, SVGAGI (reference sequence). The CDR3 is CASSYIQTIQETQYF. The CDR3, as DNA: TGTGCCAGCAGTTACATACAGACGATTCAAGAGACCCAGTACTTC.